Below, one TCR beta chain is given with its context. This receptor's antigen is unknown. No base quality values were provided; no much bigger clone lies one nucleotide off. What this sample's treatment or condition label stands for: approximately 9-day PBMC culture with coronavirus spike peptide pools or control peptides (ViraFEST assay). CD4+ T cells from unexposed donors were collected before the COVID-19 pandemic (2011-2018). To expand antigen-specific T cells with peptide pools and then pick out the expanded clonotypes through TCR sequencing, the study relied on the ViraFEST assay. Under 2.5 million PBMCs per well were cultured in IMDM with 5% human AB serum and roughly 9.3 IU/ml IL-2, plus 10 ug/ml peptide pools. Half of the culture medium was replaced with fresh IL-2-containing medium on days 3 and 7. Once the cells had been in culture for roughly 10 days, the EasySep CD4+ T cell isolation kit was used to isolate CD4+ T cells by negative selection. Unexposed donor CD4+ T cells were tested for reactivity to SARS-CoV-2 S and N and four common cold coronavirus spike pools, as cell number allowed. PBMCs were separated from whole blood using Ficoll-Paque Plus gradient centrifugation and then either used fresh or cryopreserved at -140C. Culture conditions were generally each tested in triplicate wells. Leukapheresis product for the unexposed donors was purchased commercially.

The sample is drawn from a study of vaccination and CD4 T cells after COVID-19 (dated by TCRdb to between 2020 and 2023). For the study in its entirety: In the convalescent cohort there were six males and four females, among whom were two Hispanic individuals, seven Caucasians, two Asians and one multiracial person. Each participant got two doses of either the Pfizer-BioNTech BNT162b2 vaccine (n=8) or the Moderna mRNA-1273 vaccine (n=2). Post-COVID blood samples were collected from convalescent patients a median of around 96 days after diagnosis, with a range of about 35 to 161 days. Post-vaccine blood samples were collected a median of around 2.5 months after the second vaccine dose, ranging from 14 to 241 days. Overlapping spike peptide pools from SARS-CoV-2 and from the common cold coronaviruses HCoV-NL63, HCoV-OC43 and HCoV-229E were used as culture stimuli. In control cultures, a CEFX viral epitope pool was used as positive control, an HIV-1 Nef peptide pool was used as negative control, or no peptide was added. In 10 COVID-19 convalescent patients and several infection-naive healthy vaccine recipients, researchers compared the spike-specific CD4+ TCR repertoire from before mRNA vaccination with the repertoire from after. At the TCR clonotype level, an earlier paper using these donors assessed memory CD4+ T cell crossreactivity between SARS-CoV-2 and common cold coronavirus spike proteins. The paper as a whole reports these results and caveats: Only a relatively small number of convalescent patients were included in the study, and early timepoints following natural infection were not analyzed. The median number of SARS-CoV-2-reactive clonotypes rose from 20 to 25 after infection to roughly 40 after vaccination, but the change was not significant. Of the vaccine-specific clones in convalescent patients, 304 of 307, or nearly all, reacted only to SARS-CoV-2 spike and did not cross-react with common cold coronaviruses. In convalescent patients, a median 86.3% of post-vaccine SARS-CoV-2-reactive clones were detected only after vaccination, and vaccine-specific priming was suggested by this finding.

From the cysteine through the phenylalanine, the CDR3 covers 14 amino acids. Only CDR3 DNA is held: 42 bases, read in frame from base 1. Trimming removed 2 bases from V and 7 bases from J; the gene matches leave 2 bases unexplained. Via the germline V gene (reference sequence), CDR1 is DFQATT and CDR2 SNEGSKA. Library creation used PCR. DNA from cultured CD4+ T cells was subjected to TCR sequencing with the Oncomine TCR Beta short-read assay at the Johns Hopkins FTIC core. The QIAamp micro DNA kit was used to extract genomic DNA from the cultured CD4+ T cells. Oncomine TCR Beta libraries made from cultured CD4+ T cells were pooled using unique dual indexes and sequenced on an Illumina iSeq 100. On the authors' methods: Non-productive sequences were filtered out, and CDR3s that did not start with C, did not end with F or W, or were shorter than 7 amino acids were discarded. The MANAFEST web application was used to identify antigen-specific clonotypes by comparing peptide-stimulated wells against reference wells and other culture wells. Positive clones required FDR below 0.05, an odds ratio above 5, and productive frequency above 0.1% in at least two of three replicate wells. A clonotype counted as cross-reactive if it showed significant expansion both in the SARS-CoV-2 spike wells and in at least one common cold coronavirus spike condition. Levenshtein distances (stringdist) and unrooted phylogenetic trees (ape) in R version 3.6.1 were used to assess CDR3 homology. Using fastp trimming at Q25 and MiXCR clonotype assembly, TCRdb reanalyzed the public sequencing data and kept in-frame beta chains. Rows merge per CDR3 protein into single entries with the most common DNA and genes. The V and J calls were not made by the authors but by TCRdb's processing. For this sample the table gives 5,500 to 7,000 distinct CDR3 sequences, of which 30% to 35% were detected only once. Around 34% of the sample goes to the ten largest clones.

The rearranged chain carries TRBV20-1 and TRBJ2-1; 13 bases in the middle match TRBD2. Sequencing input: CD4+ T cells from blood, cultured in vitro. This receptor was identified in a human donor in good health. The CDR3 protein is CSARPGLAGNEQFF. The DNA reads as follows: TGCAGTGCTAGACCGGGACTAGCGGGAAATGAGCAGTTCTTC.